The next 31 T cell receptor beta chains were all read from a single sample in a study of blood T cell repertoires in COVID-19. The protocol was immunoSEQ multiplex PCR, while the TCRdb copy is restricted to in-frame clones and leaves out a portion. This sample has about 220,000 clones, with 65% to 85% found just once. The sample was peripheral blood. The receptors were sampled from a human donor in a cohort sampled during active COVID-19.

This clone was recorded a few times. The chain employs TRBV9 and TRBJ1-6; a possible D gene is TRBD1 (5 bases). V lost 3 bases, J lost 14 bases, and 18 bases lay in between. Germline V gene data show CDR1 as SGDLS and CDR2 as YYNGEE. The CDR3 consists of 14 residues. DNA for the CDR3: TGTGCCAGCAGCGAGGGGTCCGAAAGGTCGGCCCTCCACTTT. Translated, it gives CASSEGSERSALHF.

The rearrangement links TRBV10-1 to TRBJ1-1; TRBD1 aligns across 9 bases. The junction had 9 bases not matched to a gene; V was cut back by 3 bases and J by 7 bases. CDR3 length equals 15 residues. Per the germline V gene, CDR1 is WNHNN and CDR2 is SYGVQD (reference sequence). CDR3 coding DNA: TGCGCCAGCAGTGATTCTAATAGGGGACAGGGTGAAGCTTTCTTT. It is translated as CASSDSNRGQGEAFF.

In its sample, this clone was seen a few times. The chain carries TRBV2 and TRBJ2-2; 9 bases line up with TRBD2. V gave up 6 bases and J gave up 5 bases; unmatched junction bases: 7. The CDR3 spans 15 residues. Germline CDR1 reads SNHLY; CDR2 reads FYNNEI. Here the CDR3 reads CASSPSSGETGELFF. The CDR3 DNA follows: TGTGCCAGCAGCCCTTCTAGCGGGGAGACCGGGGAGCTGTTTTTT.

This chain uses TRBV6-1 with TRBJ1-1; TRBD1 is a possible D gene (6 bases). This CDR3 region has 15 residues. Germline V gene data show CDR1 as MNHNS and CDR2 as SASEGT. Trimming left V 2 bases short and J 1 base short, with 11 bases between. The CDR3 protein is CASSEYRDGNTEAFF. DNA for the CDR3: TGTGCCAGCAGTGAATACAGGGATGGGAACACTGAAGCTTTCTTT.

The chain combines TRBV5-4 with TRBJ2-1; 7 nucleotides agree with TRBD1. The CDR3 is 14 amino acids. V shed 3 bases and J 8 bases; nucleotides not matched to a gene: 8. The germline CDR1 and CDR2 sequences are SGHNT and YYREEE (reference sequence). The CDR3 DNA reads TGTGCCAGCAGCTCCCAGACAGGGAAGGATGAGCAGTTCTTC. This gives the protein CASSSQTGKDEQFF.

The chain recombines TRBV7-9 with TRBJ1-2, with D unclear. The CDR3 covers 13 residues. The V gene's germline CDR1 is SEHNR and CDR2 FQNEAQ (reference sequence). With 2 bases removed from V and 6 bases from J, the gap between germline ends came to 10 bases. The CDR3 spells CASSLPGGHGYTF. The CDR3 DNA reads TGTGCCAGCAGCTTACCGGGAGGCCATGGCTACACCTTC.

The V gene is TRBV28, the J gene TRBJ1-1, with D hard to call. Germline V CDR1 and CDR2: MDHEN, SYDVKM. This CDR3 region has 12 residues. Trimming removed 10 bases from V and 1 base from J, with 10 bases in between. The CDR3 spells CATWEGNTEAFF. The CDR3 DNA sequence: TGTGCCACTTGGGAGGGGAACACTGAAGCTTTCTTT. Filled out from reference TRBV28 and TRBJ1-1, the complete variable domain reads DVKVTQSSRYLVKRTGEKVFLECVQDMDHENMFWYRQDPGLGLRLIYFSYDVKMKEKGDIPEGYSVSREKKERFSLILESASTNQTSMYLCATWEGNTEAFFGQGTRLTVV.

This clone was observed a handful of times. This rearrangement joins TRBV24-1 to TRBJ2-3; D perhaps matches TRBD1 (6 bases). V was clipped by 0 bases and J by 2 bases, with 8 bases between them. This CDR3 is 15 amino acids long. In germline, CDR1 is KGHDR, CDR2 SFDVKD. In DNA, the CDR3 is TGTGCCACCAGTGATTTGAGGGGGAACACAGATACGCAGTATTTT. The encoded protein is CATSDLRGNTDTQYF.

The V gene is TRBV3-1 (or the pseudogene TRBV3-2), the J gene TRBJ1-5; 8 bases match TRBD1. Germline V gene sequence: CDR1 LGHDT, CDR2 YNNKEL (reference sequence). The CDR3 length is 15 residues. Germline trimming cut 4 bases from V and 9 bases from J; bases unmatched to any gene: 11. CDR3 DNA sequence: TGTGCCAGCAGCCCAGGGACAGGCCTCTTATGGCCCCAGCATTTT. Residues: CASSPGTGLLWPQHF.

The CDR3 DNA sequence: TGTGCCAGTAGGCGTCCTTCGGGAGACTCTGGAAACACCATATATTTT. It translates to CASRRPSGDSGNTIYF. The rearrangement links TRBV19 to TRBJ1-3, with D uncertain. The germline V gene encodes CDR1 LNHDA and CDR2 SQIVND (reference sequence). V dropped 6 bases and J dropped 0 bases, with 15 bases sitting between them. This CDR3 is 16 amino acids long.

The J gene is TRBJ1-6, the V gene TRBV5-1; 8 nucleotides match TRBD1. V was pared by 4 bases and J by 7 bases, with 10 bases of the junction left unmatched. The germline V gene encodes CDR1 SGHRS and CDR2 YFSETQ. The length of the CDR3 is 16 residues. CDR3 sequence reads: CASSRLPGQENSPLHF. The CDR3 DNA follows: TGCGCCAGCAGCCGCCTCCCGGGACAGGAGAATTCACCCCTCCACTTT.

This clone was detected a few times. This sequence joins TRBV30 and TRBJ1-1; D uncertain. Germline-derived CDR1 and CDR2 are GTSNPN and SVGIG (reference sequence). Trimming took off 1 base at V and 1 base at J, with 10 bases between the two ends. This CDR3 region has 14 residues. In nucleotides, the CDR3 is TGTGCCTGGAGTGCCTTGACACCGAACACTGAAGCTTTCTTT. It encodes CAWSALTPNTEAFF. Looking up the rest from reference TRBV30 and TRBJ1-1 gives the full variable domain: SQTIHQWPATLVQPVGSPLSLECTVEGTSNPNLYWYRQAAGRGLQLLFYSVGIGQISSEVPQNLSASRPQDRQFILSSKKLLLSDSGFYLCAWSALTPNTEAFFGQGTRLTVV.

The chain couples TRBV19 to TRBJ1-2; 9 bases match TRBD1. V shed 5 bases, J shed 6 bases, and the junction held 13 bases outside the gene matches. CDR1 is LNHDA, CDR2 SQIVND, per germline (reference sequence). CDR3 size: 16 residues. CDR3 sequence (DNA): TGTGCCAGTAGTTTGCAGTGGACAGGGGAAGGGGATGGCTACACCTTC. As protein: CASSLQWTGEGDGYTF.

This clone has just a few counts. This rearrangement joins TRBV5-6 to TRBJ1-1; the match to TRBD1 covers 9 bases. This CDR3 region has 17 residues. J gave up 0 bases and V 3 bases, and 9 bases lay outside the gene matches. Germline V CDR1 and CDR2: SGHDT, YYEEEE. CDR3 protein: CASSSPGQGDLNTEAFF. Here the CDR3 DNA reads TGTGCCAGCAGCTCCCCGGGACAGGGAGACTTGAACACTGAAGCTTTCTTT.

This chain uses TRBV10-3 with TRBJ1-1, with D possibly matching TRBD1 (6 bases). The CDR3 consists of 16 residues. Trimming removed 3 bases at V and 0 bases at J, with 14 bases between. Germline assignment: CDR1 ENHRY and CDR2 SYGVKD. CDR3 DNA sequence: TGTGCCATCAGTGAACAGGGAGGGACCTTGAACACTGAAGCTTTCTTT. Translation: CAISEQGGTLNTEAFF.

The chain has TRBV29-1 and TRBJ1-2; tentatively, D is TRBD1 (5 bases). The V end lost 4 bases, the J end lost 7 bases, and 22 bases lay between the germline ends. The CDR3 covers 15 residues. Germline-derived CDR1 and CDR2 are SQVTM and ANQGSEA. CDR3 nucleotides: TGCAGCGTTGTGGGGCTAGGTACGGATCTTCCTGGCTACACCTTC. Translation: CSVVGLGTDLPGYTF.

The chain links TRBV9 to TRBJ2-7; D may be TRBD2 (6 bases). Trimming cost V 6 bases and J 1 base, with 14 bases left between them. Per the germline V gene, CDR1 is SGDLS and CDR2 is YYNGEE. The CDR3 sequence is 14 residues long. CDR3 nucleotides: TGTGCCAGCAACGAGCTCGGGAGTTCCTACGAGCAGTACTTC. Residues: CASNELGSSYEQYF.

The rearrangement links TRBV28 to TRBJ1-3; no firm D call. The germline V and J ends were trimmed by 5 bases and 4 bases, with 18 bases remaining between them. This CDR3 spans 16 amino acids. Germline V gene lookup returns CDR1 MDHEN and CDR2 SYDVKM. CDR3: CASSPSPGALGNTIYF. The CDR3 coding sequence is TGTGCCAGCAGTCCGTCCCCGGGAGCACTCGGAAACACCATATATTTT.

The gene calls are TRBV4-1 and TRBJ2-3; D remains ambiguous. The CDR3 loop spans 15 amino acids. CDR1 is MGHRA and CDR2 is YSYEKL in the germline V gene. V was clipped by 7 bases and J by 2 bases, with 16 bases between them. CDR3 bases: TGCGCCAGCAACCGCAACGGCGGAATCACAGATACGCAGTATTTT. Translating gives CASNRNGGITDTQYF.

This rearrangement joins TRBV6-2 or TRBV6-3 to TRBJ2-7; D perhaps matches TRBD1 (5 bases). V shed 4 bases and J shed 9 bases, with 13 bases lying between them. The CDR3 loop spans 12 amino acids. Germline V gene sequence: CDR1 MNHEY, CDR2 SVGEGT. The CDR3 DNA reads as TGTGCCAGCAGTTCTCCAGGGAAGGCGCAGTACTTC. Its translation is CASSSPGKAQYF.

The CDR3 nucleotides read TGTGCCAGCAGCGAACGGACAGATTTCTCTGGGGCCAACGTCCTGACTTTC. Encoded protein: CASSERTDFSGANVLTF. The chain combines TRBV11-2 with TRBJ2-6; a possible D gene is TRBD1 (6 bases). There are 17 residues in the CDR3. Germline V gene data show CDR1 as SGHAT and CDR2 as FQNNGV. V was trimmed by 5 bases and J by 0 bases, leaving 14 bases between them.

The chain is built from TRBV7-2 and TRBJ2-1; 8 positions agree with TRBD2. The length of the CDR3 is 16 residues. After removal of 5 bases from V and 0 bases from J, the junction contained 6 bases not matched to a gene. Per the germline V gene, CDR1 is SGHTA and CDR2 is FQGNSA. CDR3 protein: CASSPLSGVSYNEQFF. CDR3 coding DNA: TGTGCCAGCAGCCCACTTAGCGGGGTCTCCTACAATGAGCAGTTCTTC.

This chain joins TRBV19 and TRBJ2-7; weak D call: TRBD1 (5 bases). The CDR3 loop spans 15 amino acids. V dropped 0 bases and J dropped 3 bases, with 12 bases sitting between them. In germline, CDR1 is LNHDA, CDR2 SQIVND (reference sequence). The CDR3 here is CASSIEGQGLYEQYF. CDR3 DNA: TGTGCCAGTAGTATAGAGGGGCAGGGTCTCTACGAGCAGTACTTC.

The V and J genes are TRBV7-9 and TRBJ1-6; D unresolved. The germline V gene encodes CDR1 SEHNR and CDR2 FQNEAQ (reference sequence). CDR3 length: 17 residues. V lost 1 base to trimming and J lost 0 bases, with 10 bases between them. This chain's CDR3 is CASSLGTSTSYNSPLHF. The DNA of the CDR3 is TGTGCCAGCAGCTTAGGGACTTCTACCTCCTATAATTCACCCCTCCACTTT. The variable domain in full, with the rest retrieved from reference TRBV7-9 and TRBJ1-6, is DTGVSQNPRHKITKRGQNVTFRCDPISEHNRLYWYRQTLGQGPEFLTYFQNEAQLEKSRLLSDRFSAERPKGSFSTLEIQRTEQGDSAMYLCASSLGTSTSYNSPLHFGNGTRLTVT.

CDR3 in DNA: TGTGCCAGTAGTCCCCCGGGACATCCAAACACTGAAGCTTTCTTT. Protein product: CASSPPGHPNTEAFF. The chain employs TRBV19 and TRBJ1-1; D might be TRBD1 (6 bases). CDR1 and CDR2 from the germline V gene are LNHDA and SQIVND (reference sequence). With 5 bases removed from V and 2 bases from J, the gap between germline ends came to 15 bases. The CDR3 runs 15 residues.

This chain joins TRBV29-1 and TRBJ1-1, with no clear D. The V gene's germline CDR1 is SQVTM and CDR2 ANQGSEA. The CDR3 has 12 residues. V was shortened by 7 bases and J by 3 bases, with 12 bases between the two germline ends. The CDR3 region is CSGREGDTEAFF. The CDR3 DNA sequence: TGCAGCGGTCGGGAGGGCGACACTGAAGCTTTCTTT.

The CDR3 reads CASSHATGDGYTF. The CDR3, as DNA: TGTGCCAGCAGCCACGCGACAGGGGACGGCTACACCTTC. The V call is TRBV3-1 (or the pseudogene TRBV3-2), the J call TRBJ1-2; TRBD1 matches at 8 bases. V was pared by 3 bases and J by 8 bases, with 5 bases of the junction left unmatched. Looked up from germline, CDR1 is LGHDT and CDR2 is YNNKEL (reference sequence). The CDR3 loop spans 13 amino acids.

The chain couples TRBV29-1 to TRBJ2-3; D possibly corresponds to TRBD1 (5 bases). Per germline, CDR1 SQVTM and CDR2 ANQGSEA. Trimming cost V 0 bases and J 2 bases, with 15 bases left between them. The CDR3 extends over 16 amino acids. CDR3 in amino acids: CSVEETGRAATDTQYF. As DNA, the CDR3 is TGCAGCGTTGAAGAAACGGGCAGGGCCGCCACAGATACGCAGTATTTT.

This chain uses TRBV27 with TRBJ1-1; TRBD1 matches 8 bases. Germline V CDR1 and CDR2: MNHEY, SMNVEV (reference sequence). With 6 bases clipped from V and 10 bases from J, the junction kept 10 bases outside the gene matches. CDR3 length: 13 residues. CDR3 in amino acids: CASRYLDRGRAFF. Written as DNA, the CDR3 is TGTGCCAGCAGATACCTCGACAGGGGTCGAGCTTTCTTT.

V is TRBV28 and J is TRBJ1-2, with D unclear. In germline, CDR1 is MDHEN, CDR2 SYDVKM. V lost 5 bases to trimming and J lost 1 base, with 11 bases between them. The CDR3 runs to 14 residues. CDR3 sequence (DNA): TGTGCCAGCAGTCCCCCAGAGGATAACTATGGCTACACCTTC. Protein product: CASSPPEDNYGYTF.

The chain uses TRBV4-2 and TRBJ2-7; TRBD1 aligns across 7 bases. The CDR3 covers 14 residues. CDR1 LGHNA and CDR2 YNFKEQ come from the germline V gene. The trim removed 4 bases at V and 5 bases at J, leaving 8 bases unmatched. CDR3 sequence: CASSRGQARDEQYF. In DNA, the CDR3 is TGTGCCAGCAGCCGAGGACAGGCCCGGGACGAGCAGTACTTC.